This TCR beta chain was recorded in a study of siplizumab effects on memory and regulatory T cells. Of note for this clone: Its cognate antigen is unknown.

Clones were read by immunoSEQ multiplex PCR, and TCRdb kept only the in-frame ones, dropping some. This sample has about 50,000 clones; about 97% occur once, and the top ten carry around 0.6%. General study points: Naive T cells appeared more varied than memory cells and looked like key alloresponse contributors.

Where a few donor pairs were concerned, the unstimulated naive, memory, effector memory and TEMRA subsets underwent sequencing. This receptor was obtained from a human donor in good health. The sample taken for sequencing was naive CD4+ T cells sorted from blood.

CDR3 DNA: TGTGCCAGTACCCGGACTAGCGGGGGCACTAGCACAGATACGCAGTATTTT. This sequence encodes CASTRTSGGTSTDTQYF. The genes are TRBV19 and TRBJ2-3; TRBD2 matches at 13 bases. The CDR3 runs to 17 residues. In germline, CDR1 is LNHDA, CDR2 SQIVND (reference sequence). The ends lost 7 bases at V and 0 bases at J; junction bases unmatched: 7. The entire variable domain, with the rest obtained from reference TRBV19 and TRBJ2-3, is as follows: DGGITQSPKYLFRKEGQNVTLSCEQNLNHDAMYWYRQDPGQGLRLIYYSQIVNDFQKGDIAEGYSVSREKKESFPLTVTSAQKNPTAFYLCASTRTSGGTSTDTQYFGPGTRLTVL.